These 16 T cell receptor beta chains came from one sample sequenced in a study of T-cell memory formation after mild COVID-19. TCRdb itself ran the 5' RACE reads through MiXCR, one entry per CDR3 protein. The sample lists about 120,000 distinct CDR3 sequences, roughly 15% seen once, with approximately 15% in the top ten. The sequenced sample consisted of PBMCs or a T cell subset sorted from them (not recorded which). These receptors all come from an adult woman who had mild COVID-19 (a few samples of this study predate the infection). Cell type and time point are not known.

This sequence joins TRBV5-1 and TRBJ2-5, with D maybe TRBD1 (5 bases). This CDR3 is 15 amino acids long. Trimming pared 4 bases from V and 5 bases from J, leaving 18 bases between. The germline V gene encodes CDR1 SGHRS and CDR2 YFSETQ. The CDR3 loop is CASSPKPREIETQYF. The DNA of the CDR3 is TGCGCCAGCAGCCCCAAACCCAGGGAAATTGAGACCCAGTACTTC. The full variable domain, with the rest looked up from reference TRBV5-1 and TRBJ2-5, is KAGVTQTPRYLIKTRGQQVTLSCSPISGHRSVSWYQQTPGQGLQFLFEYFSETQRNKGNFPGRFSGRQFSNSRSEMNVSTLELGDSALYLCASSPKPREIETQYFGPGTRLLVL.

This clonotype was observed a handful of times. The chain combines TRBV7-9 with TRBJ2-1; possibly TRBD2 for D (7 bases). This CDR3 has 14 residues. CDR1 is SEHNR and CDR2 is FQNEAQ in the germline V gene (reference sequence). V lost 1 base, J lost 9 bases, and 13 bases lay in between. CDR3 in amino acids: CASSLEAGAGEQFF. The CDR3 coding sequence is TGTGCCAGCAGCTTAGAGGCGGGGGCTGGTGAGCAGTTCTTC.

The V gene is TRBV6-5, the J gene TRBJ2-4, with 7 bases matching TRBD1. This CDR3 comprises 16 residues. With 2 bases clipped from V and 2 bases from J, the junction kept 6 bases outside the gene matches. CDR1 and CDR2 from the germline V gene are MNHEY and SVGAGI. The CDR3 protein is CASSYEAGGPKNIQYF. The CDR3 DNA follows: TGTGCCAGCAGTTACGAGGCAGGGGGTCCCAAAAACATTCAGTACTTC.

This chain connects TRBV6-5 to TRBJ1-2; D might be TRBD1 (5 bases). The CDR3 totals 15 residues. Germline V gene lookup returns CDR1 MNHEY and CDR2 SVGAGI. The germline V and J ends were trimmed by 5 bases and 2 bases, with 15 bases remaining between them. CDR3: CASSPWGERNYGYTF. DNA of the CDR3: TGTGCCAGCAGTCCCTGGGGGGAGAGAAACTATGGCTACACCTTC.

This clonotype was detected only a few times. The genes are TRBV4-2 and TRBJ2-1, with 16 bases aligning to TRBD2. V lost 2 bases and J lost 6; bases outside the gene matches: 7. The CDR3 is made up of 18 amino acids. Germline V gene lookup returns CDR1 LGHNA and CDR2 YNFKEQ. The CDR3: CASSQMGLAGGLGNEQFF. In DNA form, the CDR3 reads TGTGCCAGCAGCCAAATGGGACTAGCGGGGGGGCTTGGCAATGAGCAGTTCTTC.

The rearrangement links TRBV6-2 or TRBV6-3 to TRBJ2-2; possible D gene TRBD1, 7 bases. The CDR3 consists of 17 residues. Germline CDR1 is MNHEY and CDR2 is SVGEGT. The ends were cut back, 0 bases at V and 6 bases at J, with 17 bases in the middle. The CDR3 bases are TGTGCCAGCAGTTACTCGGAGGGACAGTCGTCCCCCGGGGAGCTGTTTTTT. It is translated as CASSYSEGQSSPGELFF.

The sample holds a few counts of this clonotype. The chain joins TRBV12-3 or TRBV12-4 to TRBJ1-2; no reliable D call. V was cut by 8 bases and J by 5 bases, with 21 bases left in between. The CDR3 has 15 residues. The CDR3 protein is CASSSGLQKVYGYTF. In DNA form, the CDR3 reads TGTGCCAGCTCGTCTGGGCTCCAGAAGGTTTATGGCTACACCTTC.

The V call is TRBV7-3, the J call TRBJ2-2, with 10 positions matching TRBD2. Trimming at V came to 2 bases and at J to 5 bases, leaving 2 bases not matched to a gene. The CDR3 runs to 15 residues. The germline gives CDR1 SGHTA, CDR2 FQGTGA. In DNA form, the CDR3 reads TGTGCCAGCAGCTTATCTAGCGGGAGAACCGGGGAGCTGTTTTTT. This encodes CASSLSSGRTGELFF.

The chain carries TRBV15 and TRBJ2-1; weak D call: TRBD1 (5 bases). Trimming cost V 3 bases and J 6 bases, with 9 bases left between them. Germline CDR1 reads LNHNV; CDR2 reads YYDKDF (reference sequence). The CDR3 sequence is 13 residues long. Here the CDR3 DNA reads TGTGCCACCAGCAGCCGCCAGGGCAATGAGCAGTTCTTC. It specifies CATSSRQGNEQFF. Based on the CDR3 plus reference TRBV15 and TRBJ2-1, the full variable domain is DAMVIQNPRYQVTQFGKPVTLSCSQTLNHNVMYWYQQKSSQAPKLLFHYYDKDFNNEADTPDNFQSRRPNTSFCFLDIRSPGLGDTAMYLCATSSRQGNEQFFGPGTRLTVL.

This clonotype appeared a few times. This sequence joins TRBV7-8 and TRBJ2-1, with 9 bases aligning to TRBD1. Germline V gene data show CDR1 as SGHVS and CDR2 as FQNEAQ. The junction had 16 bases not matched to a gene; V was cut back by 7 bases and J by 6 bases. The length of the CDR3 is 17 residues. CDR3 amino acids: CASTSREGTGPTNEQFF. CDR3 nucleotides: TGTGCCAGCACCTCAAGGGAGGGGACAGGGCCTACCAATGAGCAGTTCTTC.

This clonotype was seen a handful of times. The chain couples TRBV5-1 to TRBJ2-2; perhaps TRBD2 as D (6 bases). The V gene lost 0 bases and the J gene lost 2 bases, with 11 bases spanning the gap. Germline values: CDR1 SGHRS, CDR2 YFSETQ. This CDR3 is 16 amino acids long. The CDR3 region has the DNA TGCGCCAGCAGCTTGGATCCGGGACTTAACACCGGGGAGCTGTTTTTT. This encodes CASSLDPGLNTGELFF.

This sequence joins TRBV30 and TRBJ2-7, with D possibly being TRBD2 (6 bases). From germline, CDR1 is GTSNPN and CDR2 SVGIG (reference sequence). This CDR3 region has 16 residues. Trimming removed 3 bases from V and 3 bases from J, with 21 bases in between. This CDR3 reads CAWRGRDFSGRYEQYF. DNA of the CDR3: TGTGCCTGGAGAGGGCGGGATTTCTCTGGGCGCTACGAGCAGTACTTC.

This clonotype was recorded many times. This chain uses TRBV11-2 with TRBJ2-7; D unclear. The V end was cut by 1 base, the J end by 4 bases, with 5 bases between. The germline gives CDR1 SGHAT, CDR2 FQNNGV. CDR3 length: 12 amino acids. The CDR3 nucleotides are TGTGCCAGCAGCTTAGGGAGATACGAGCAGTACTTC. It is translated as CASSLGRYEQYF.

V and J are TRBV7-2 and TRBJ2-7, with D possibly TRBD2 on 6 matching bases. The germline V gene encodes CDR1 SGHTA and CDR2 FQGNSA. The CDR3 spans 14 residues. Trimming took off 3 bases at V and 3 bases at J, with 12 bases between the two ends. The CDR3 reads CASSLGGEVYEQYF. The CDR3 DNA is TGTGCCAGCAGCTTGGGGGGAGAAGTCTACGAGCAGTACTTC.

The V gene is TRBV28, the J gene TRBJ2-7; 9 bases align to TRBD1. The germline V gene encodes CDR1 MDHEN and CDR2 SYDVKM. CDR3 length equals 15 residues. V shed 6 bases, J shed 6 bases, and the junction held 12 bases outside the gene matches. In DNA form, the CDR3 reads TGTGCCAGCAGCCCCCCTCGGGAGACAGGGGGCGAGCAGTACTTC. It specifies CASSPPRETGGEQYF.

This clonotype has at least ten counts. DNA for the CDR3: TGCAGTTCTTGGACTAGCGGTGAAGAGACCCAGTACTTC. It encodes CSSWTSGEETQYF. V and J are TRBV29-1 and TRBJ2-5, with 10 nucleotides matching TRBD2. This CDR3 spans 13 amino acids. Germline CDR1 is SQVTM and CDR2 is ANQGSEA.